The rows below give T cell receptor beta chains drawn from one sample of a study of patients and donors after allogeneic stem cell transplantation. One entry per CDR3 protein results from TCRdb running MiXCR on the RT-PCR reads. The table shows about 960,000 distinct CDR3 sequences, with more than 15% occurring only once. The sequenced material came from blood, either unsorted or a sorted T cell fraction (not recorded which). All receptors derive from a human donor who was either an allogeneic HSCT recipient or a stem cell or donor lymphocyte infusion donor (not recorded which). It is not recorded whose cells these are; they may come from a transplant donor. CDR3s include the opening cysteine and the closing phenylalanine or tryptophan. Fields, in order: J gene, V gene, clone size, D gene, CDR3 protein, CDR3 DNA. The D gene is left open where the match is weak. The size field is filled for only some rows; it gives once, few, many or a size class.

j_call: TRBJ2-1; v_call: TRBV4-1; clone_size: few; d_call: -; cdr3_aa: CASSSARASNEQFF; cdr3_nt: TGCGCCAGCAGCTCGGCCAGGGCCTCTAATGAGCAGTTCTTC
j_call: TRBJ1-6; v_call: TRBV7-2; clone_size: -; d_call: -; cdr3_aa: CASSLALGGPPLHF; cdr3_nt: TGTGCCAGCAGCTTAGCGCTGGGAGGGCCACCCCTCCACTTT
j_call: TRBJ1-1; v_call: TRBV20-1; clone_size: few; d_call: TRBD1; cdr3_aa: CSARGGQGKPEAFF; cdr3_nt: TGCAGTGCTAGAGGGGGACAGGGGAAGCCTGAAGCTTTCTTT
j_call: TRBJ2-1; v_call: TRBV13; clone_size: -; d_call: -; cdr3_aa: CASSLEGLRHNEQFF; cdr3_nt: TGTGCCAGCAGCTTAGAAGGGTTAAGACACAATGAGCAGTTCTTC
j_call: TRBJ1-2; v_call: TRBV5-6; clone_size: few; d_call: -; cdr3_aa: CASSLVSGDYGYTF; cdr3_nt: TGTGCCAGCAGCTTGGTATCAGGGGACTATGGCTACACCTTC
j_call: TRBJ2-5; v_call: TRBV27; clone_size: -; d_call: TRBD1; cdr3_aa: CASSLYFGQGGQETQYF; cdr3_nt: TGTGCCAGCAGTTTATATTTCGGACAGGGAGGCCAAGAGACCCAGTACTTC
j_call: TRBJ2-4; v_call: TRBV29-1; clone_size: few; d_call: TRBD2; cdr3_aa: CSVEGLAGVSKNIQYF; cdr3_nt: TGCAGCGTTGAAGGTCTAGCGGGAGTGTCCAAAAACATTCAGTACTTC
j_call: TRBJ1-2; v_call: TRBV25-1; clone_size: -; d_call: -; cdr3_aa: CASSDFSGRGYGYTF; cdr3_nt: TGTGCCAGCAGTGACTTCTCAGGCAGGGGCTATGGCTACACCTTC
j_call: TRBJ2-2; v_call: TRBV24-1; clone_size: -; d_call: TRBD1; cdr3_aa: CATSDFDRGRRDTGELFF; cdr3_nt: TGTGCCACCAGTGATTTCGACAGGGGGCGCCGGGACACCGGGGAGCTGTTTTTT
j_call: TRBJ2-7; v_call: TRBV4-1; clone_size: few; d_call: -; cdr3_aa: CASSQASAGEQYF; cdr3_nt: TGCGCCAGCAGCCAAGCTAGTGCCGGCGAGCAGTACTTC
j_call: TRBJ2-1; v_call: TRBV7-3; clone_size: -; d_call: -; cdr3_aa: CASSPDGGAYNEQFF; cdr3_nt: TGTGCCAGCAGCCCCGACGGAGGGGCGTACAATGAGCAGTTCTTC
j_call: TRBJ2-2; v_call: TRBV12-3/TRBV12-4; clone_size: many; d_call: -; cdr3_aa: CASQEAGELFF; cdr3_nt: TGTGCCAGTCAGGAAGCCGGGGAGCTGTTTTTT
j_call: TRBJ2-3; v_call: TRBV4-3; clone_size: -; d_call: -; cdr3_aa: CASSQGIGTDTQYF; cdr3_nt: TGCGCCAGCAGCCAGGGGATCGGGACAGATACGCAGTATTTT
j_call: TRBJ2-2; v_call: TRBV29-1; clone_size: -; d_call: TRBD2; cdr3_aa: CSVEDEISGGDTGELFF; cdr3_nt: TGCAGCGTTGAAGATGAGATCAGCGGGGGAGACACCGGGGAGCTGTTTTTT
j_call: TRBJ1-2; v_call: TRBV6-6; clone_size: few; d_call: -; cdr3_aa: CASSNKEGYGYTF; cdr3_nt: TGTGCCAGCAGCAATAAGGAGGGATATGGCTACACCTTC
j_call: TRBJ2-7; v_call: TRBV29-1; clone_size: few; d_call: -; cdr3_aa: CSAAGMTSYEQYF; cdr3_nt: TGCAGCGCCGCCGGGATGACTAGCTACGAGCAGTACTTC
j_call: TRBJ1-1; v_call: TRBV12-3/TRBV12-4; clone_size: -; d_call: TRBD1; cdr3_aa: CASTPGDRGGGTEAFF; cdr3_nt: TGTGCCAGCACCCCGGGGGACAGAGGAGGGGGCACTGAAGCTTTCTTT
j_call: TRBJ2-7; v_call: TRBV20-1; clone_size: few; d_call: TRBD1; cdr3_aa: CSARQDRDFYEQYF; cdr3_nt: TGCAGTGCTAGACAGGACAGGGATTTTTACGAGCAGTACTTC
j_call: TRBJ1-5; v_call: TRBV25-1; clone_size: -; d_call: -; cdr3_aa: CASSESAGFGQPQHF; cdr3_nt: TGTGCCAGCAGTGAATCGGCGGGATTCGGTCAGCCCCAGCATTTT
j_call: TRBJ2-2; v_call: TRBV20-1; clone_size: -; d_call: TRBD2; cdr3_aa: CSARVLAGKTGELFF; cdr3_nt: TGCAGTGCTAGGGTACTAGCGGGAAAAACCGGGGAGCTGTTTTTT
j_call: TRBJ1-3; v_call: TRBV25-1; clone_size: few; d_call: -; cdr3_aa: CASSAQQRSSGNTIYF; cdr3_nt: TGTGCCAGCAGTGCCCAACAAAGAAGCTCTGGAAACACCATATATTTT
j_call: TRBJ2-1; v_call: TRBV15; clone_size: few; d_call: -; cdr3_aa: CATSSPGGAASEQFF; cdr3_nt: TGTGCCACCAGCAGTCCCGGAGGGGCGGCATCTGAGCAGTTCTTC
j_call: TRBJ2-1; v_call: TRBV6-1; clone_size: few; d_call: -; cdr3_aa: CASSLTPGHSYNEQFF; cdr3_nt: TGTGCCAGCAGCTTGACTCCAGGCCACTCCTACAATGAGCAGTTCTTC
j_call: TRBJ2-5; v_call: TRBV10-3; clone_size: -; d_call: TRBD2; cdr3_aa: CAISPSGRLQETQYF; cdr3_nt: TGTGCCATCAGCCCTAGCGGACGCTTGCAAGAGACCCAGTACTTC
j_call: TRBJ2-2; v_call: TRBV5-1; clone_size: -; d_call: -; cdr3_aa: CASSTGRTGELFF; cdr3_nt: TGCGCCAGCAGCACCGGGCGCACCGGGGAGCTGTTTTTT
j_call: TRBJ2-2; v_call: TRBV7-7; clone_size: -; d_call: TRBD2; cdr3_aa: CASTLRVAGAVSDTGELFF; cdr3_nt: TGTGCCAGCACCCTAAGGGTAGCGGGGGCCGTTAGTGACACCGGGGAGCTGTTTTTT
j_call: TRBJ2-7; v_call: TRBV24-1; clone_size: -; d_call: -; cdr3_aa: CATSDTRSYEQYF; cdr3_nt: TGTGCCACCAGTGATACCCGATCCTACGAGCAGTACTTC
j_call: TRBJ2-7; v_call: TRBV20-1; clone_size: -; d_call: TRBD2; cdr3_aa: CSASTGRGGRYEQYF; cdr3_nt: TGCAGTGCCTCTACGGGACGGGGGGGCCGATACGAGCAGTACTTC
j_call: TRBJ2-2; v_call: TRBV11-3; clone_size: -; d_call: -; cdr3_aa: CASSFSGSNTGELFF; cdr3_nt: TGTGCCAGCAGCTTCAGCGGCTCGAACACCGGGGAGCTGTTTTTT
j_call: TRBJ1-5; v_call: TRBV6-1; clone_size: -; d_call: -; cdr3_aa: CASRPDLAQPQHF; cdr3_nt: TGTGCCAGCAGGCCCGACCTTGCCCAGCCCCAGCATTTT
j_call: TRBJ2-1; v_call: TRBV3-1; clone_size: few; d_call: -; cdr3_aa: CASSQDHPESYSNEQFF; cdr3_nt: TGTGCCAGCAGCCAAGATCACCCCGAATCCTATTCCAATGAGCAGTTCTTC
j_call: TRBJ2-7; v_call: TRBV19; clone_size: -; d_call: TRBD1; cdr3_aa: CASSMTGTPSYEQYF; cdr3_nt: TGTGCCAGTAGTATGACAGGGACACCCTCCTACGAGCAGTACTTC
j_call: TRBJ2-7; v_call: TRBV19; clone_size: -; d_call: TRBD2; cdr3_aa: CASSGPGGPYEQYF; cdr3_nt: TGTGCCAGTAGTGGACCGGGGGGGCCCTACGAGCAGTACTTC
j_call: TRBJ1-2; v_call: TRBV7-9; clone_size: few; d_call: -; cdr3_aa: CASSLEGGLYGYTF; cdr3_nt: TGTGCCAGCAGCTTAGAAGGGGGTCTCTATGGCTACACCTTC
j_call: TRBJ1-2; v_call: TRBV12-3/TRBV12-4; clone_size: few; d_call: TRBD1; cdr3_aa: CASSFVRGSGGYTF; cdr3_nt: TGTGCCAGCAGTTTCGTCAGGGGGTCTGGTGGCTACACCTTC
j_call: TRBJ2-2; v_call: TRBV11-1; clone_size: few; d_call: TRBD2; cdr3_aa: CASSPTPGTSPIANTGELFF; cdr3_nt: TGTGCCAGCAGCCCGACCCCCGGGACTAGTCCGATCGCGAACACCGGGGAGCTGTTTTTT
j_call: TRBJ2-3; v_call: TRBV7-9; clone_size: few; d_call: -; cdr3_aa: CASSLDPSGPTDTQYF; cdr3_nt: TGTGCCAGCAGCTTAGATCCGTCGGGCCCCACAGATACGCAGTATTTT
j_call: TRBJ2-7; v_call: TRBV12-3/TRBV12-4; clone_size: many; d_call: -; cdr3_aa: CASRQRNSYEQYF; cdr3_nt: TGTGCCAGCCGGCAGCGCAACTCCTACGAGCAGTACTTC
j_call: TRBJ2-3; v_call: TRBV5-1; clone_size: medium-sized; d_call: -; cdr3_aa: CASSLLTSDTQYF; cdr3_nt: TGCGCCAGCAGCTTGCTTACCTCGGATACGCAGTATTTT
j_call: TRBJ2-1; v_call: TRBV20-1; clone_size: -; d_call: -; cdr3_aa: CSARDPVDHSYNEQFF; cdr3_nt: TGCAGTGCTAGAGATCCTGTGGACCACTCCTACAATGAGCAGTTCTTC
j_call: TRBJ1-1; v_call: TRBV20-1; clone_size: many; d_call: -; cdr3_aa: CSARSGAEQTEAFF; cdr3_nt: TGCAGTGCTAGAAGCGGGGCTGAACAAACTGAAGCTTTCTTT